This T cell receptor (beta chain) is from a study of Graves' ophthalmopathy and Graves' hyperthyroidism. Study-level results: At around 70% sensitivity and about 72% specificity, the model predicted progression of the ophthalmopathy.

Pregnancy or lactation, uncontrolled infections and other autoimmune diseases were grounds for excluding patients. The authors diagnosed from clinical symptoms, serum thyroxine, TRAb, thyroid ultrasound and orbital computed tomography. Notes on this clonotype: The antigen is not known.

Trimming took 4 bases from V and 5 from J; bases not matched to a gene: 12. The CDR3 contains 16 residues. The germline V gene encodes CDR1 SGDLS and CDR2 YYNGEE. Amplification from RNA transcripts yielded the TCR beta CDR3 regions. Following a first-round RT-PCR that used HTBI primers, a second-round multiplex PCR was carried out. Using its own MiXCR run on the multiplex PCR reads, TCRdb lists one record per CDR3 protein. The sample comprises approximately 1.2 million distinct CDR3 sequences, roughly 35% of which are singletons, and around 10% rests with the top ten. The chain carries TRBV9 and TRBJ2-5, with 9 bases matching TRBD2. Input material: peripheral blood or thyroid tissue (not recorded which). The TCR was taken from an adult man with Graves' hyperthyroidism. The CDR3 here is CASSPRLAVAGETQYF. The CDR3 DNA reads TGTGCCAGCAGCCCAAGACTAGCGGTTGCGGGGGAGACCCAGTACTTC. The complete variable domain, with remaining parts taken from reference TRBV9 and TRBJ2-5, reads DSGVTQTPKHLITATGQRVTLRCSPRSGDLSVYWYQQSLDQGLQFLIQYYNGEERAKGNILERFSAQQFPDLHSELNLSSLELGDSALYFCASSPRLAVAGETQYFGPGTRLLVL.